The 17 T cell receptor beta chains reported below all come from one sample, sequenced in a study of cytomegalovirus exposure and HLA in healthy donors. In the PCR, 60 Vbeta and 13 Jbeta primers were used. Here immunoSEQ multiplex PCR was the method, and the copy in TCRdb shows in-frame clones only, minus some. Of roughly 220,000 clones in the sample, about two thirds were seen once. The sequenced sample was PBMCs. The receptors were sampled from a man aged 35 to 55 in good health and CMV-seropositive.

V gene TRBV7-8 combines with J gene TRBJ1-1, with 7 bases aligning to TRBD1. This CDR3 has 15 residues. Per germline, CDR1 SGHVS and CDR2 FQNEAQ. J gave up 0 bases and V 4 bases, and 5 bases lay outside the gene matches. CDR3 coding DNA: TGTGCCAGCAGCTATCAGGGGGTAATGAACACTGAAGCTTTCTTT. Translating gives CASSYQGVMNTEAFF.

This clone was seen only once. CDR3 DNA: TGCGCCAGCAGCCCGCTGGCCCTAGCGGGGGGCGGGGCTGAGCAGTTCTTC. Translating gives CASSPLALAGGGAEQFF. The chain combines TRBV4-1 with TRBJ2-1; 11 positions agree with TRBD2. The V and J ends lost 4 bases and 9 bases, in that order; junction bases with no gene match: 14. Germline V lookup: CDR1 MGHRA, CDR2 YSYEKL. The CDR3 sequence is 17 residues long.

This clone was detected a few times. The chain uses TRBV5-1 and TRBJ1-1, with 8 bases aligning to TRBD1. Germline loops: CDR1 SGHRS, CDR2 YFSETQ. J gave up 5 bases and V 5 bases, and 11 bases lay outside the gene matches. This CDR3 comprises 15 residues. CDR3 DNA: TGCGCCAGCAGTTTTGGAGGACAGGGAGGGACTGAAGCTTTCTTT. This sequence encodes CASSFGGQGGTEAFF.

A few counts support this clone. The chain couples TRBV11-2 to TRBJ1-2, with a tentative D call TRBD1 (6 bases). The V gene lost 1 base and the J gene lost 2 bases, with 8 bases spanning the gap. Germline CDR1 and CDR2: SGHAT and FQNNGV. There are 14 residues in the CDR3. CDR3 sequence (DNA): TGTGCCAGCAGCTTAGGGGGGGGCAACTATGGCTACACCTTC. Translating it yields CASSLGGGNYGYTF.

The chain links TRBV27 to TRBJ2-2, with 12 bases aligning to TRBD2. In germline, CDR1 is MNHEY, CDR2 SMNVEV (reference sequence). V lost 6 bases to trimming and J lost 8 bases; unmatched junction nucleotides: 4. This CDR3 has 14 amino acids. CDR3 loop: CASRGLAGLGELFF. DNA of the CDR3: TGTGCCAGCAGGGGACTAGCGGGTCTGGGGGAGCTGTTTTTT.

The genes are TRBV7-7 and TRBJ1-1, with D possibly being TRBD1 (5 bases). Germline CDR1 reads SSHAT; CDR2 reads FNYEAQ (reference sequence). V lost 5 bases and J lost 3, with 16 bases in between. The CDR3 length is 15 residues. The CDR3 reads CASSPWEGRDTEAFF. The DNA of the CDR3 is TGTGCCAGCAGCCCCTGGGAGGGGAGGGACACTGAAGCTTTCTTT. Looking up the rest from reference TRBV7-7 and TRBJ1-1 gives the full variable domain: GAGVSQSPRYKVTKRGQDVTLRCDPISSHATLYWYQQALGQGPEFLTYFNYEAQPDKSGLPSDRFSAERPEGSISTLTIQRTEQRDSAMYRCASSPWEGRDTEAFFGQGTRLTVV.

CDR3 DNA: TGTGCCAGCAGTCAAGCCCACGAGCAGTACTTC. Protein sequence: CASSQAHEQYF. The V gene is TRBV25-1, the J gene TRBJ2-7, with D hard to call. This CDR3 contains 11 residues. V was pared by 5 bases and J by 5 bases, with 7 bases between. Germline CDR1 MGHDK, CDR2 SYGVNS.

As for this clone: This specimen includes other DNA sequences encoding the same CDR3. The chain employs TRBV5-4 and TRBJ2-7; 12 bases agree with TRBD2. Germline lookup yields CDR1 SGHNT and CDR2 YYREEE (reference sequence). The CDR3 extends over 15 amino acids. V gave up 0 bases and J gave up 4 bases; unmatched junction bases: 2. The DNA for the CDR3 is TGTGCCAGCAGCTTGGCTAGCGGGGGGGCTTACGAGCAGTACTTC. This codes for CASSLASGGAYEQYF.

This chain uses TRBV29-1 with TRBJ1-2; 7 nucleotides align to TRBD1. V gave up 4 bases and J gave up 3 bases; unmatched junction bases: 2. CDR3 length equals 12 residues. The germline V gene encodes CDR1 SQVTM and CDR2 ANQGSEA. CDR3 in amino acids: CSVVRGDYGYTF. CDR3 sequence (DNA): TGCAGCGTTGTCAGGGGGGACTATGGCTACACCTTC.

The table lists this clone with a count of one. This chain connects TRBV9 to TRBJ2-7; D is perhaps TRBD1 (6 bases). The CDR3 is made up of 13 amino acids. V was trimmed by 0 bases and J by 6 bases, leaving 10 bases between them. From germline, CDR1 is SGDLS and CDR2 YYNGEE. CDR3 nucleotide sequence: TGTGCCAGCAGCGTAGAGACAGGCGGCGAGCAGTACTTC. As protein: CASSVETGGEQYF.

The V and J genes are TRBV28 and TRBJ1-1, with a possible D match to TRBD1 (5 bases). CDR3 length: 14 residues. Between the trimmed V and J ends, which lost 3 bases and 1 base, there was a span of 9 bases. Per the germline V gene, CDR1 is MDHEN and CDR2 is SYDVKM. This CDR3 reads CASSFGRENTEAFF. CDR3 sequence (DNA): TGTGCCAGCAGTTTCGGCAGGGAGAACACTGAAGCTTTCTTT.

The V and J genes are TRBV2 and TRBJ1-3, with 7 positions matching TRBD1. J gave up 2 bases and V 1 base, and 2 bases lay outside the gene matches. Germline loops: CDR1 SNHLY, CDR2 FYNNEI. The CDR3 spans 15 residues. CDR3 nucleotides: TGTGCCAGCAGTGAAGAAAGGGGGCCTGGAAACACCATATATTTT. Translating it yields CASSEERGPGNTIYF. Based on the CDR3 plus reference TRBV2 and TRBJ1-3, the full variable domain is EPEVTQTPSHQVTQMGQEVILRCVPISNHLYFYWYRQILGQKVEFLVSFYNNEISEKSEIFDDQFSVERPDGSNFTLKIRSTKLEDSAMYFCASSEERGPGNTIYFGEGSWLTVV.

The CDR3 spells CASSTGRNEGAGELFF. CDR3 coding DNA: TGTGCCAGCAGCACCGGAAGGAATGAAGGGGCCGGGGAGCTGTTTTTT. The chain recombines TRBV7-3 with TRBJ2-2, with D perhaps matching TRBD1 (5 bases). CDR1 and CDR2 (germline): SGHTA, FQGTGA. The V end was cut by 5 bases, the J end by 6 bases, with 19 bases between. The CDR3 length is 16 residues.

The CDR3 protein is CASSYRPGTGAGQPQHF. In DNA form, the CDR3 reads TGTGCCAGCAGCTACCGTCCCGGGACAGGGGCCGGTCAGCCCCAGCATTTT. V and J are TRBV7-2 and TRBJ1-5, with TRBD1 identical over 10 bases. CDR1 is SGHTA, CDR2 FQGNSA, per germline. The trim removed 4 bases at V and 6 bases at J, leaving 12 bases unmatched. The CDR3 has 17 amino acids.

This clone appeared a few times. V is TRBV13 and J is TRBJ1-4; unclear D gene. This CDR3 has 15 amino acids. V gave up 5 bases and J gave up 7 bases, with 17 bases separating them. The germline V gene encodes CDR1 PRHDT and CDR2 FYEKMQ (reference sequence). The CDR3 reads CASSIMSPRLEKLFF. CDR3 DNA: TGTGCCAGCAGCATTATGTCACCGCGGCTTGAAAAACTGTTTTTT.

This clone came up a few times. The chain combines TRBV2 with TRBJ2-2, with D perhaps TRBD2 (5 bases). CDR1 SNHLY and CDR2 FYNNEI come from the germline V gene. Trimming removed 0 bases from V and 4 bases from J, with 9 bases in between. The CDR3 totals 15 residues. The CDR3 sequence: CASSEARGLTGELFF. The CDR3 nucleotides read TGTGCCAGCAGTGAAGCGCGAGGGCTCACCGGGGAGCTGTTTTTT. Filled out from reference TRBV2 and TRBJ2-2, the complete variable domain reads EPEVTQTPSHQVTQMGQEVILRCVPISNHLYFYWYRQILGQKVEFLVSFYNNEISEKSEIFDDQFSVERPDGSNFTLKIRSTKLEDSAMYFCASSEARGLTGELFFGEGSRLTVL.

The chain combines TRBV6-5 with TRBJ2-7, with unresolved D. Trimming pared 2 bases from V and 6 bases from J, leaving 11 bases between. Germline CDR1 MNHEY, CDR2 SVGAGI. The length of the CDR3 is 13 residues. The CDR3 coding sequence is TGTGCCAGCAGTTACGCCGGGTCCCCCGAGCAGTACTTC. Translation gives CASSYAGSPEQYF.